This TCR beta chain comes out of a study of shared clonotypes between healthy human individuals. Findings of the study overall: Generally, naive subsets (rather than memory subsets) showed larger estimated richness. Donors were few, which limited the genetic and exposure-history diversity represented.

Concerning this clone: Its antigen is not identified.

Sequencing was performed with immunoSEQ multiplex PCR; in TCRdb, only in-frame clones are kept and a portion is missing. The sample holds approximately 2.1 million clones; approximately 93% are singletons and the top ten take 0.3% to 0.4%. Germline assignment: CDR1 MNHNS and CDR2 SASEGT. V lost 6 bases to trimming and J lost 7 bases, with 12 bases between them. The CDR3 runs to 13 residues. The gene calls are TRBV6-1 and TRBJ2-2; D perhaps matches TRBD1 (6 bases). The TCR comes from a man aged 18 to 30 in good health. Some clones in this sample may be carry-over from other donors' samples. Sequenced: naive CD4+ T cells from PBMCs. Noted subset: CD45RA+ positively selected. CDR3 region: CASSVGQSGELFF. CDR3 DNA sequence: TGTGCCAGCAGCGTCGGACAGAGCGGGGAGCTGTTTTTT.